Listed below are T cell receptor beta chains from one sample, sequenced in a study of CD8 T cells in Susac syndrome. In TCRdb, the immunoSEQ multiplex PCR reads were re-called with MiXCR into one record per CDR3 protein. This table holds some 190,000 distinct CDR3 sequences, nearly 97% found once. Material: CD4+ T cells from PBMCs. These receptors came from a human donor with multiple sclerosis. CDR3s include the opening cysteine and the closing phenylalanine or tryptophan. D genes are given only for firm matches. Not every row has a clone size; where given, it reads once, few, many or a size class.

V: TRBV19; J: TRBJ1-5; length: 14; size: .; D: .; DNA: TGTGCCAGTAACGCACAGGGTAGCAATCAGCCCCAGCATTTT; CDR3: CASNAQGSNQPQHF
V: TRBV5-6; J: TRBJ2-7; length: 15; size: .; D: TRBD2; DNA: TGTGCCAGCACCCTTTCCGGGGGGAGCTCCTACGAGCAGTACTTC; CDR3: CASTLSGGSSYEQYF
V: TRBV29-1; J: TRBJ2-7; length: 11; size: .; D: .; DNA: TGCAGCGTAGAGGGCCCCGGCAAGCAGTACTTC; CDR3: CSVEGPGKQYF
V: TRBV9; J: TRBJ1-3; length: 15; size: .; D: .; DNA: TGTGCCAGCAGCGTAAATTTGTACTCTGGAAACACCATATATTTT; CDR3: CASSVNLYSGNTIYF
V: TRBV7-9; J: TRBJ2-3; length: 18; size: .; D: TRBD2; DNA: TGTGCCAGCAGCTTAGCCGTGGAGGCGGGGGGGCGGAGAGATACGCAGTATTTT; CDR3: CASSLAVEAGGRRDTQYF
V: TRBV6-2/TRBV6-3; J: TRBJ2-7; length: 13; size: .; D: TRBD2; DNA: TGTGCCACTGAGCGGGGGAACTCCTACGAGCAGTACTTC; CDR3: CATERGNSYEQYF
V: TRBV4-1; J: TRBJ2-5; length: 13; size: .; D: TRBD1; DNA: TGCGCCAGCGGGACAGAACGTGAGTCGACCCAGTACTTC; CDR3: CASGTERESTQYF
V: TRBV20-1; J: TRBJ2-7; length: 15; size: .; D: .; DNA: TGCAGTGCTAGAGATAGTTGGGGAAACTACTACGAGCAGTACTTC; CDR3: CSARDSWGNYYEQYF
V: TRBV6-5; J: TRBJ1-1; length: 11; size: few; D: .; DNA: TGTGCCAGCATAACAGTCACTGAAGCTTTCTTT; CDR3: CASITVTEAFF
V: TRBV12-3/TRBV12-4; J: TRBJ2-2; length: 14; size: once; D: TRBD1; DNA: TGTGCCAGCAGTATCACAGGGGACACCGGGGAGCTGTTTTTT; CDR3: CASSITGDTGELFF
V: TRBV29-1; J: TRBJ1-2; length: 15; size: .; D: .; DNA: TGCAGCGTTGACTACCCGGGCGGGCCAAGATATGGCTACACCTTC; CDR3: CSVDYPGGPRYGYTF
V: TRBV29-1; J: TRBJ2-7; length: 15; size: .; D: TRBD1; DNA: TGCAGCGGAACCGGGACAGGGGCCGGAGGTGGGGAGCAGTACTTC; CDR3: CSGTGTGAGGGEQYF
V: TRBV9; J: TRBJ1-6; length: 15; size: once; D: .; DNA: TGTGCCAGCAGCCCACTCTGGGATATTGATTCACCCCTCCACTTT; CDR3: CASSPLWDIDSPLHF
V: TRBV7-3; J: TRBJ2-3; length: 17; size: .; D: TRBD1; DNA: TGTGCCAGCAGCTTAAGCCCCCTAGCCACAGGGGGGGATACGCAGTATTTT; CDR3: CASSLSPLATGGDTQYF
V: TRBV3-1; J: TRBJ2-7; length: 12; size: .; D: .; DNA: TGTGCCAGCGGACTGGGCTCCTACGAGCAGTACTTC; CDR3: CASGLGSYEQYF
V: TRBV7-2; J: TRBJ1-1; length: 16; size: few; D: TRBD1; DNA: TGTGCCAGCAGCTTAGACAGGACAGGGCAGAACACTGAAGCTTTCTTT; CDR3: CASSLDRTGQNTEAFF
V: TRBV29-1; J: TRBJ2-1; length: 12; size: .; D: .; DNA: TGCAGCTCCTACAGTTCCTACAATGAGCAGTTCTTC; CDR3: CSSYSSYNEQFF
V: TRBV12-3/TRBV12-4; J: TRBJ2-2; length: 16; size: .; D: .; DNA: TGTGCCAGCAGTGACCCGGTCGGGGGGCGAACCGGGGAGCTGTTTTTT; CDR3: CASSDPVGGRTGELFF
V: TRBV6-5; J: TRBJ1-5; length: 12; size: .; D: .; DNA: TGTGCCAGCAGTCACCCGGAGGGTCCCCAGCATTTT; CDR3: CASSHPEGPQHF
V: TRBV9; J: TRBJ2-1; length: 20; size: .; D: TRBD2; DNA: TGTGCCAGCAGCGGCACCTTAAGGCGAGGAGCGGGGGGCAGGTGGGATGAGCAGTTCTTC; CDR3: CASSGTLRRGAGGRWDEQFF
V: TRBV2; J: TRBJ2-7; length: 16; size: .; D: TRBD1; DNA: TGTGCCAGCAGTGGAACAGGGGGGTCGTCCTACTACGAGCAGTACTTC; CDR3: CASSGTGGSSYYEQYF
V: TRBV20-1; J: TRBJ2-7; length: 14; size: few; D: .; DNA: TGCAGTGCGGCCGGGACTCGGAGTAGTTACGAGCAGTACTTC; CDR3: CSAAGTRSSYEQYF
V: TRBV30; J: TRBJ2-3; length: 14; size: .; D: .; DNA: TGTGCCTGGAGTGTTCGACAGGTTCAAGGTACGCAGTATTTT; CDR3: CAWSVRQVQGTQYF
V: TRBV29-1; J: TRBJ2-7; length: 12; size: .; D: .; DNA: TGCAGCGTAAGGGTTTCCTCCTACGAGCAGTACTTC; CDR3: CSVRVSSYEQYF
V: TRBV2; J: TRBJ1-2; length: 11; size: .; D: .; DNA: TGTGCCAGCAGTGAAACCTATGGCTACACCTTC; CDR3: CASSETYGYTF
V: TRBV6-1; J: TRBJ2-3; length: 15; size: few; D: .; DNA: TGTGCCCTCAGGGCGGCGAGACACGACACAGATACGCAGTATTTT; CDR3: CALRAARHDTDTQYF
V: TRBV7-9; J: TRBJ1-1; length: 15; size: once; D: .; DNA: TGTGCCAGCAGCTTCGCGGCAGGGAGGAACACTGAAGCTTTCTTT; CDR3: CASSFAAGRNTEAFF
V: TRBV20-1; J: TRBJ2-5; length: 13; size: .; D: .; DNA: TGCAGTGCCTTCCTAGGGGATCAAGAGACCCAGTACTTC; CDR3: CSAFLGDQETQYF
V: TRBV9; J: TRBJ2-7; length: 15; size: .; D: TRBD2; DNA: TGTGCCAGCAGCGTACTAGCGGGGGGCCCCTACGAGCAGTACTTC; CDR3: CASSVLAGGPYEQYF
V: TRBV7-9; J: TRBJ2-7; length: 12; size: once; D: TRBD1; DNA: TGTGCCAGCAGGGACAGGGAGTACGAGCAGTACTTC; CDR3: CASRDREYEQYF
V: TRBV3-1; J: TRBJ2-7; length: 15; size: .; D: TRBD1; DNA: TGTGCCAGCAGCGTCACCGGGACAGGGACCGACGAGCAGTACTTC; CDR3: CASSVTGTGTDEQYF
V: TRBV23-1; J: TRBJ1-6; length: 15; size: .; D: .; DNA: TGCGCCAGAACCTGGACGGGCCTCTATGGTTCACCCCTCCACTTT; CDR3: CARTWTGLYGSPLHF
V: TRBV2; J: TRBJ1-2; length: 13; size: .; D: .; DNA: TGTGCCAGCAGTAGAATCGACGTCGCCGGCTACACCTTC; CDR3: CASSRIDVAGYTF
V: TRBV5-1; J: TRBJ2-5; length: 17; size: .; D: .; DNA: TGCGCCAGCAGCTTGGAGAGTAGCTCATCCGCGGGAGAGACCCAGTACTTC; CDR3: CASSLESSSSAGETQYF
V: TRBV30; J: TRBJ2-7; length: 12; size: .; D: TRBD1; DNA: TGTGCCTGGAGTCGACAGGGATACGAGCAGTACTTC; CDR3: CAWSRQGYEQYF
V: TRBV30; J: TRBJ2-7; length: 12; size: .; D: .; DNA: TGTGCCTGGAGTGAGGTGGGTTACGAGCAGTACTTC; CDR3: CAWSEVGYEQYF
V: TRBV7-6; J: TRBJ2-7; length: 16; size: .; D: TRBD2; DNA: TGTGCCAGCAGCCCGGGGACTAGCGGGGGCGGCTACGAGCAGTACTTC; CDR3: CASSPGTSGGGYEQYF
V: TRBV30; J: TRBJ1-2; length: 11; size: .; D: .; DNA: TGTGCCTGGAGTGAAGGGTTCGGCTACACCTTC; CDR3: CAWSEGFGYTF